This T cell receptor (beta chain) was captured by sequencing in a study of radiotherapy plus CTLA-4 blockade in lung cancer. Assay used: immunoSEQ multiplex PCR; TCRdb lists only in-frame clones, some missing. The profile covers 25,000 to 35,000 clones, with 70% to 80% appearing a single time and roughly 8% taken by the ten largest. The CDR3 extends over 14 amino acids. Germline CDR1 reads LGHNA; CDR2 reads YSLEER. V was shortened by 0 bases and J by 2 bases, with 5 bases between the two germline ends. This chain joins TRBV4-3 and TRBJ1-5; D not certain. The sample here was peripheral blood, taken from a patient treated with radiotherapy plus ipilimumab. This TCR came from a human donor with non-small cell lung cancer who had stable disease on radiotherapy plus ipilimumab. Here the CDR3 DNA reads TGCGCCAGCAGCCAAGATCCACGCAATCAGCCCCAGCATTTT. It is translated as CASSQDPRNQPQHF.